This T cell receptor (beta chain) comes out of a study of CD8 T cells in Susac syndrome. General observations from the study: It was acknowledged by the study that relatively few individuals were included in its TCR sequencing and HLA analysis.

Reverse transcription of roughly 0.5 to 1 ug RNA was performed with random hexamers. The immunoSEQ assay covered 54 Vbeta and 13 Jbeta segments for CDR3. TCRdb reprocessed the immunoSEQ multiplex PCR reads via MiXCR and lists one record per CDR3 protein. The repertoire holds roughly 130,000 distinct CDR3 sequences, with roughly 94% as singletons. This clonotype was found once. What it binds is unknown. Germline loops: CDR1 GTSNPN, CDR2 SVGIG (reference sequence). The ends lost 3 bases at V and 4 bases at J; junction bases unmatched: 9. The CDR3 has 15 amino acids. V is TRBV30 and J is TRBJ1-5; TRBD1 matches at 7 bases. Sequenced material: CD4+ T cells from PBMCs. The clonotype originates from a human donor with multiple sclerosis. CDR3 DNA: TGTGCCTGGAGCCCCCCCGGGACAGTAAATCAGCCCCAGCATTTT. Translated: CAWSPPGTVNQPQHF.